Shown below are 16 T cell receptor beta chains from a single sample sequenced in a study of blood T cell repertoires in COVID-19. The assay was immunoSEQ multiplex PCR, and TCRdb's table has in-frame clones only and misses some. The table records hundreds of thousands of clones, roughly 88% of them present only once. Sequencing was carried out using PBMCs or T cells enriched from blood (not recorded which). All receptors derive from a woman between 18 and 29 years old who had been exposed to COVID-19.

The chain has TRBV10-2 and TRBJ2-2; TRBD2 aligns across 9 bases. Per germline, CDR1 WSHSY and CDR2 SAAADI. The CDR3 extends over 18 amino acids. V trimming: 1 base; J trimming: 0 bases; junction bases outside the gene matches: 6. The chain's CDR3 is CASSEWSLAGTNTGELFF. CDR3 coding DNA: TGCGCCAGCAGTGAGTGGTCCCTAGCGGGGACGAACACCGGGGAGCTGTTTTTT.

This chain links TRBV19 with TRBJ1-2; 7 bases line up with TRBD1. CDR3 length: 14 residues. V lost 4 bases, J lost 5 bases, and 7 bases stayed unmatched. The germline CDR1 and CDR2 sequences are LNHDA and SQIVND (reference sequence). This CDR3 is CASSNGQDRYGYTF. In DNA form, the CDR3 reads TGTGCCAGTAGTAACGGACAGGACCGGTATGGCTACACCTTC.

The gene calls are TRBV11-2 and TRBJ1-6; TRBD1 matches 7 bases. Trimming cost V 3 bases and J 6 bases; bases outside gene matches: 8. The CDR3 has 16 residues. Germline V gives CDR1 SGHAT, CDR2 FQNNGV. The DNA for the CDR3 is TGTGCCAGCAGCTTTAACCCCGCAGGGGGTAATTCACCCCTCCACTTT. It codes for CASSFNPAGGNSPLHF.

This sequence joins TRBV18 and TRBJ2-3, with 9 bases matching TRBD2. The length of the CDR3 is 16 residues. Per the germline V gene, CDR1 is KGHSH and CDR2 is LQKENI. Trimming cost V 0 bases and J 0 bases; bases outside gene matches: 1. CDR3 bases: TGTGCCAGCTCACCACCCGGACTAGCGAGCACAGATACGCAGTATTTT. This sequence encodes CASSPPGLASTDTQYF.

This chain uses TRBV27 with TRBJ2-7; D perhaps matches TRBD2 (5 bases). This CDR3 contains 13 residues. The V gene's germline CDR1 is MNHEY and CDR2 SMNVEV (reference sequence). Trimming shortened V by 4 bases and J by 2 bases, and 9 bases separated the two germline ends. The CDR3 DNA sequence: TGTGCCAGCAGTTCGAGAGGGCCCTACGAGCAGTACTTC. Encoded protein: CASSSRGPYEQYF.

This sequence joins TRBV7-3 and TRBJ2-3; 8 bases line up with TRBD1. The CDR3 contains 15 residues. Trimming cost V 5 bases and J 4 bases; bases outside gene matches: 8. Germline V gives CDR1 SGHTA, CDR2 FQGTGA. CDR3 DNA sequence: TGTGCCAGCAGCCATCAGGGGGCGAACCCAGATACGCAGTATTTT. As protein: CASSHQGANPDTQYF.

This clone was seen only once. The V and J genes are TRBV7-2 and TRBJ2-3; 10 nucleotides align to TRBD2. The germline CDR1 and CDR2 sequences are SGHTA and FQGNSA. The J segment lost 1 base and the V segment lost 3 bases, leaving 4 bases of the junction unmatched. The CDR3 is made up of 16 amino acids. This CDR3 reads CASSFSSGGGTDTQYF. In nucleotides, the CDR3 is TGTGCCAGCAGCTTCTCTAGCGGGGGAGGCACAGATACGCAGTATTTT.

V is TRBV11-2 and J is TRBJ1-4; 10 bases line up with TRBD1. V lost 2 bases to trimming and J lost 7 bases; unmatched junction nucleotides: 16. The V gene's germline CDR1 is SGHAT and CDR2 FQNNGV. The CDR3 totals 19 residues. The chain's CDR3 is CASSLIPPAGTGDSEKLFF. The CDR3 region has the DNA TGTGCCAGCAGCTTAATCCCCCCGGCCGGGACAGGGGATAGTGAAAAACTGTTTTTT.

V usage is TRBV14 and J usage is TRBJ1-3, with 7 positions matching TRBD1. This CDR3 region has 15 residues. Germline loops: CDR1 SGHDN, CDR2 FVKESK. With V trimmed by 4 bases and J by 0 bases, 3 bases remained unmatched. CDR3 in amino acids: CASSPTGLSGNTIYF. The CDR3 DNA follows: TGTGCCAGCAGCCCGACAGGGCTCTCTGGAAACACCATATATTTT. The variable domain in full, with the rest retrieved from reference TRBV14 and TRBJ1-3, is EAGVTQFPSHSVIEKGQTVTLRCDPISGHDNLYWYRRVMGKEIKFLLHFVKESKQDESGMPNNRFLAERTGGTYSTLKVQPAELEDSGVYFCASSPTGLSGNTIYFGEGSWLTVV.

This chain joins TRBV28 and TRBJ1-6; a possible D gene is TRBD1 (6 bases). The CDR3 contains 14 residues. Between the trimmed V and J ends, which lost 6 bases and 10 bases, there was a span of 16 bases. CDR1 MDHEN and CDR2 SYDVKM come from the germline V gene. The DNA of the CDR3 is TGTGCCAGCAGACCTAACAGGGATTACTCACCCCTCCACTTT. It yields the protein CASRPNRDYSPLHF.

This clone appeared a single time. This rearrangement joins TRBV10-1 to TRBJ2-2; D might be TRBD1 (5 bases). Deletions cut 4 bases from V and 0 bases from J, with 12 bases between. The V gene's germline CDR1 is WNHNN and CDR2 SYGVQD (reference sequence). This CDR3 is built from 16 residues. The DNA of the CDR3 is TGCGCCAGCAGTGCCGACAGTTTGGCGAACACCGGGGAGCTGTTTTTT. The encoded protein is CASSADSLANTGELFF.

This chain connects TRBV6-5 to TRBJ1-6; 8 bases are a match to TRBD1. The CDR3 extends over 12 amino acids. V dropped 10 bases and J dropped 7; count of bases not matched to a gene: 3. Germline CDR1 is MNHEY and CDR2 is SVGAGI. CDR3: CAIGQGNSPLHF. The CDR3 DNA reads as TGTGCCATAGGACAGGGAAATTCACCCCTCCACTTT.

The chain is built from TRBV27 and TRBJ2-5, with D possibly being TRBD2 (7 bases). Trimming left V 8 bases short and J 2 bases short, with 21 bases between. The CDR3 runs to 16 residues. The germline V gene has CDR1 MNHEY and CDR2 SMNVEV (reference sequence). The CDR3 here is CASGPTAGALQETQYF. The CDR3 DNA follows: TGTGCCAGCGGACCCACCGCGGGGGCCCTTCAAGAGACCCAGTACTTC.

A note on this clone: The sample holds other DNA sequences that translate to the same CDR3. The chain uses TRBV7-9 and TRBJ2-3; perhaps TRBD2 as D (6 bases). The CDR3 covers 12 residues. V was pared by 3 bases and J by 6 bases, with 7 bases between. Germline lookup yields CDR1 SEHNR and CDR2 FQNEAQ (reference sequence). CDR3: CASSFGGDTQYF. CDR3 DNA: TGTGCCAGCAGCTTCGGGGGTGATACGCAGTATTTT.

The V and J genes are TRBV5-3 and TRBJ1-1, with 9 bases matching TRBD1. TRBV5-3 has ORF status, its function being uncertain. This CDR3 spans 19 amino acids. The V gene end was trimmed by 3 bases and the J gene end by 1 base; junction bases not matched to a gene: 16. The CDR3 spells CARSSKHRDREAPNTEAFF. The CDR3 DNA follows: TGTGCCAGAAGCTCCAAACATCGGGACAGGGAGGCGCCGAACACTGAAGCTTTCTTT.

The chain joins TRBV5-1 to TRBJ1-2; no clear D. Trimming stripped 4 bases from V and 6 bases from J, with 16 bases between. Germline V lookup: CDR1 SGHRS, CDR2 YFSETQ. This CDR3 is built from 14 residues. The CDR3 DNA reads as TGCGCCAGCAGCCCTGAAGACACGTCCAATGGCTACACCTTC. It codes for CASSPEDTSNGYTF.